What follows are 20 T cell receptor beta chains derived from one specimen sequenced in a study of control samples from healthy donors and cancer patients. The table came from immunoSEQ multiplex PCR; TCRdb's copy has only in-frame clones and leaves some out. The sample has some 120,000 clones, 80% to 90% seen once; the top ten hold about 1.1%. The sample consisted of PBMCs. These receptors all come from a woman aged 45-65 years with colorectal cancer.

This clone showed up just a few times. The V call is TRBV5-1, the J call TRBJ2-7; 9 bases fit TRBD1. The germline gives CDR1 SGHRS, CDR2 YFSETQ. V lost 4 bases to trimming and J lost 0 bases; unmatched junction nucleotides: 2. CDR3 length: 14 residues. CDR3 sequence: CASSPTGGSYEQYF. CDR3 nucleotides: TGCGCCAGCAGCCCGACAGGGGGCTCCTACGAGCAGTACTTC.

The chain combines TRBV5-1 with TRBJ2-3; D is unresolved. The CDR3 length is 14 residues. Trimming removed 2 bases from V and 5 bases from J, with 12 bases in between. Germline CDR1 is SGHRS and CDR2 is YFSETQ. CDR3 DNA: TGCGCCAGCAGCTTCGGTAATACTGGAGATACGCAGTATTTT. Encoded protein: CASSFGNTGDTQYF.

This rearrangement joins TRBV7-9 to TRBJ2-7, with a possible D match to TRBD2 (6 bases). The CDR3 length is 14 residues. Trimming removed 5 bases from V and 6 bases from J, with 17 bases in between. Germline values: CDR1 SEHNR, CDR2 FQNEAQ (reference sequence). The CDR3 loop is CASSVNREPREQYF. CDR3 DNA: TGTGCCAGCAGCGTCAACCGGGAGCCTCGCGAGCAGTACTTC.

CDR3 loop: CASSLAWQGANNEQFF. DNA for the CDR3: TGTGCCAGCAGCTTGGCCTGGCAGGGGGCAAACAATGAGCAGTTCTTC. The rearrangement joins TRBV5-6 to TRBJ2-1; 8 bases fit TRBD1. The CDR3 is 16 amino acids. CDR1 is SGHDT, CDR2 YYEEEE, per germline. V shed 0 bases and J 5 bases; nucleotides not matched to a gene: 7.

The rearrangement links TRBV7-9 to TRBJ1-1; unclear D gene. Per germline, CDR1 SEHNR and CDR2 FQNEAQ (reference sequence). The CDR3 runs to 16 residues. V lost 4 bases to trimming and J lost 0 bases, with 15 bases between them. This chain's CDR3 is CASSYPLGGLNTEAFF. DNA for the CDR3: TGTGCCAGCAGCTACCCCTTGGGCGGCTTGAACACTGAAGCTTTCTTT.

This chain connects TRBV20-1 to TRBJ1-2; possibly TRBD1 for D (5 bases). There are 13 residues in the CDR3. The V and J ends lost 3 bases and 1 base respectively, with 9 bases between them. CDR1 is DFQATT and CDR2 is SNEGSKA in the germline V gene (reference sequence). This chain's CDR3 is CSASEGSNYGYTF. Here the CDR3 DNA reads TGCAGTGCTAGTGAGGGGAGTAACTATGGCTACACCTTC.

The chain recombines TRBV18 with TRBJ2-7; D possibly matches TRBD1 or TRBD2 (5 bases each). The CDR3 consists of 15 residues. V shed 3 bases and J shed 0 bases, with 12 bases lying between them. The germline CDR1 and CDR2 sequences are KGHSH and LQKENI. CDR3 sequence reads: CASSPNRGSSYEQYF. Written as DNA, the CDR3 is TGTGCCAGCTCACCTAACCGGGGCAGCTCCTACGAGCAGTACTTC. The whole variable domain, remainder taken from reference TRBV18 and TRBJ2-7, is NAGVMQNPRHLVRRRGQEARLRCSPMKGHSHVYWYRQLPEEGLKFMVYLQKENIIDESGMPKERFSAEFPKEGPSILRIQQVVRGDSAAYFCASSPNRGSSYEQYFGPGTRLTVT.

The chain has TRBV12-3 or TRBV12-4 and TRBJ1-2; a possible D gene is TRBD1 (5 bases). The V and J ends lost 4 bases and 3 bases respectively, with 9 bases between them. CDR3 length equals 13 residues. The CDR3 region is CASSYRQYYGYTF. In DNA, the CDR3 is TGTGCCAGCAGTTACCGACAGTACTATGGCTACACCTTC.

This chain joins TRBV3-1 (or the pseudogene TRBV3-2) and TRBJ2-3; no clear D. From germline, CDR1 is LGHDT and CDR2 YNNKEL (reference sequence). The CDR3 is made up of 14 amino acids. V was pared by 0 bases and J by 6 bases, with 10 bases between. The DNA of the CDR3 is TGTGCCAGCAGCCAAGACTCCGGGTTGGATACGCAGTATTTT. This gives the protein CASSQDSGLDTQYF.

The chain employs TRBV6-4 and TRBJ1-6; 8 nucleotides line up with TRBD1. The V gene end was trimmed by 4 bases and the J gene end by 9 bases; junction bases not matched to a gene: 8. Looked up from germline, CDR1 is MRHNA and CDR2 is SNTAGT. This CDR3 spans 15 amino acids. Here the CDR3 reads CASSASGQGGSPLHF. In DNA, the CDR3 is TGTGCCAGCAGTGCCTCCGGACAGGGCGGTTCACCCCTCCACTTT.

This chain uses TRBV19 with TRBJ1-5; D might be TRBD1 (5 bases). There are 14 residues in the CDR3. Germline V gene sequence: CDR1 LNHDA, CDR2 SQIVND (reference sequence). V was cut by 6 bases and J by 3 bases, with 12 bases left in between. DNA of the CDR3: TGTGCCAGTAGCACGGGACTGCTCAATCAGCCCCAGCATTTT. It is translated as CASSTGLLNQPQHF.

V gene TRBV10-3 combines with J gene TRBJ2-6; possible D gene TRBD1, 6 bases. The CDR3 is 13 residues long. Germline V gene sequence: CDR1 ENHRY, CDR2 SYGVKD. Between the trimmed V and J ends, which lost 9 bases and 1 base, there was a span of 7 bases. As DNA, the CDR3 is TGTGCCATAGGGGGATCTGGGGCCAACGTCCTGACTTTC. Its protein product is CAIGGSGANVLTF.

The sample holds a few counts of this clone. The rearrangement joins TRBV2 to TRBJ1-6; perhaps TRBD1 as D (5 bases). The germline V gene has CDR1 SNHLY and CDR2 FYNNEI. This CDR3 comprises 15 residues. V dropped 4 bases and J dropped 5 bases, with 12 bases sitting between them. The CDR3 sequence: CASSGVGPNNSPLHF. In DNA form, the CDR3 reads TGTGCCAGCAGTGGAGTGGGGCCGAATAATTCACCCCTCCACTTT.

The chain uses TRBV5-1 and TRBJ2-5; D gene unclear. Germline CDR1 and CDR2: SGHRS and YFSETQ. The CDR3 totals 13 residues. V lost 0 bases to trimming and J lost 2 bases, with 5 bases between them. The CDR3 reads CASSLDWQETQYF. In nucleotides, the CDR3 is TGCGCCAGCAGCTTGGATTGGCAAGAGACCCAGTACTTC.

V and J are TRBV5-1 and TRBJ1-1; D call uncertain. The V end was cut by 2 bases, the J end by 1 base, with 12 bases between. Per the germline V gene, CDR1 is SGHRS and CDR2 is YFSETQ. The CDR3 contains 15 residues. CDR3 sequence reads: CASSFTGKGNTEAFF. The CDR3 DNA follows: TGCGCCAGCAGCTTTACGGGGAAGGGGAACACTGAAGCTTTCTTT.

V usage is TRBV7-3 and J usage is TRBJ2-7; the D gene could be TRBD1 or TRBD2 (5 bases each). V lost 0 bases, J lost 11 bases, and 11 bases lay in between. CDR1 SGHTA and CDR2 FQGTGA come from the germline V gene. This CDR3 region has 12 residues. The CDR3 DNA reads as TGTGCCAGCAGCTTAACTGGGCAGGGAGAGTACTTC. This translates into CASSLTGQGEYF.

The CDR3 DNA follows: TGTGCCAGCAGCTTACTGACACCGAACTATGGCTACACCTTC. Protein: CASSLLTPNYGYTF. The V call is TRBV5-5, the J call TRBJ1-2; D not certain. Trimming shortened V by 2 bases and J by 2 bases, and 10 bases separated the two germline ends. The CDR3 has 14 amino acids. Looked up from germline, CDR1 is SGHKS and CDR2 is YYEKEE (reference sequence).

This clone was seen once. The chain uses TRBV7-6 and TRBJ2-1; no reliable D call. The germline gives CDR1 SGHVS, CDR2 FNYEAQ. V lost 5 bases, J lost 5 bases, and 4 bases lay in between. CDR3 length equals 11 residues. CDR3 loop: CASSRNNEQFF. The CDR3 DNA follows: TGTGCCAGCAGCCGTAACAATGAGCAGTTCTTC.

In the case of this clone: The sample has other DNA sequences that encode this CDR3 too. The chain uses TRBV29-1 and TRBJ2-2; the D gene is possibly TRBD2 (6 bases). The V end lost 6 bases, the J end lost 1 base, and 15 bases lay between the germline ends. The CDR3 sequence is 15 residues long. From germline, CDR1 is SQVTM and CDR2 ANQGSEA. The CDR3 region is CSVGRPTGNTGELFF. The CDR3 DNA reads TGCAGCGTCGGGAGACCCACTGGGAACACCGGGGAGCTGTTTTTT.

The chain combines TRBV29-1 with TRBJ1-4, with D perhaps matching TRBD1 (6 bases). Germline V lookup: CDR1 SQVTM, CDR2 ANQGSEA. The germline V and J ends were trimmed by 3 bases and 7 bases, with 12 bases remaining between them. The CDR3 is 13 amino acids. The CDR3 region is CSVDVGAGEKLFF. CDR3 coding DNA: TGCAGCGTTGACGTGGGGGCTGGTGAAAAACTGTTTTTT.